Listed below are T cell receptor beta chains from one sample, sequenced in a study of Graves' ophthalmopathy and Graves' hyperthyroidism. TCRdb passed the multiplex PCR reads through MiXCR, listing each CDR3 protein once. This sample yields approximately 540,000 distinct CDR3 sequences, of which approximately 37% are seen a single time; about 4% belongs to the top ten. Source material: peripheral blood or thyroid tissue (not recorded which). These TCRs come from an adult man with Graves' hyperthyroidism. CDR3s include the opening cysteine and the closing phenylalanine or tryptophan. Each record gives: J gene, D gene, clone size, V gene, CDR3 length, CDR3 protein, CDR3 DNA. A D gene is named only where the DNA matches it firmly. Only some rows state a clone size, as once, few, many or a class for expanded clones.

TRBJ1-1,-,once,TRBV5-1,15,CASSSGTSVNTEAFF,TGCGCCAGCAGCTCCGGGACTAGCGTTAACACTGAAGCTTTCTTT
TRBJ2-7,-,many,TRBV5-8,13,CASSRALSYEQYF,TGTGCCAGCAGCAGAGCTCTCAGCTACGAGCAGTACTTC
TRBJ2-7,TRBD2,few,TRBV6-2/TRBV6-3,15,CASSYWRGAFYEQYF,TGTGCCAGCAGTTACTGGCGGGGGGCTTTCTACGAGCAGTACTTC
TRBJ1-5,-,many,TRBV2,14,CASSEGRFNQPQHF,TGTGCCAGCAGTGAAGGCAGGTTTAATCAGCCCCAGCATTTT
TRBJ1-1,TRBD1,many,TRBV7-9,15,CASSSSTGINTEAFF,TGTGCCAGCAGCAGCTCGACAGGGATAAACACTGAAGCTTTCTTT
TRBJ2-5,-,few,TRBV30,14,CAWSSSGFGETQYF,TGTGCCTGGAGTAGCTCAGGGTTTGGAGAGACCCAGTACTTC
TRBJ1-2,TRBD1,-,TRBV12-3/TRBV12-4,16,CASSLRTSGTVYGYTF,TGTGCCAGCAGTTTGAGGACTAGCGGGACAGTTTATGGCTACACCTTC
TRBJ2-5,TRBD1,-,TRBV7-2,15,CASSSTGLAGETQYF,TGTGCCAGCAGCTCGACAGGGTTGGCCGGGGAGACCCAGTACTTC
TRBJ1-2,-,-,TRBV27,16,CASSLSGDGQNYGYTF,TGTGCCAGCAGTTTATCTGGGGACGGACAGAATTATGGCTACACCTTC
TRBJ1-2,-,few,TRBV2,13,CASRNSAGAGYTF,TGTGCCAGCAGGAACTCGGCAGGGGCCGGCTACACCTTC
TRBJ1-1,-,-,TRBV7-7,16,CASSLGAVMKGTEAFF,TGTGCCAGCAGCTTGGGGGCAGTTATGAAGGGCACTGAAGCTTTCTTT
TRBJ1-3,TRBD1,many,TRBV5-1,15,CASSLGGQVGNTIYF,TGCGCCAGCAGCTTGGGAGGACAGGTCGGAAACACCATATATTTT
TRBJ2-3,-,-,TRBV7-9,13,CASSHPYTDTQYF,TGTGCCAGCAGCCACCCGTACACAGATACGCAGTATTTT
TRBJ1-1,TRBD1,-,TRBV2,12,CASRGTGDETFF,TGTGCCAGCAGGGGCACAGGGGATGAAACTTTCTTT
TRBJ1-2,-,-,TRBV7-3,18,CASSQKGDHSIPNYGYTF,TGTGCCAGCAGCCAAAAGGGGGACCACAGCATCCCTAACTATGGCTACACCTTC
TRBJ2-7,TRBD1,-,TRBV7-2,14,CASSNGQGAYEQYF,TGTGCCAGCAGCAATGGACAGGGGGCCTACGAGCAGTACTTC
TRBJ2-6,TRBD1,many,TRBV5-4,18,CASSLVGQGGSGANVLTF,TGTGCCAGCAGCTTGGTGGGACAGGGGGGCTCTGGGGCCAACGTCCTGACTTTC
TRBJ2-7,TRBD2,many,TRBV25-1,14,CASSDTSGNYEQYF,TGTGCCAGCAGTGACACTAGCGGGAACTACGAGCAGTACTTC
TRBJ1-2,-,-,TRBV15,14,CATSRDGGREGYTF,TGTGCCACCAGCAGAGATGGGGGGCGGGAAGGCTACACCTTC
TRBJ1-2,TRBD1,-,TRBV20-1,15,CSARRWDSINYGYTF,TGCAGTGCTAGACGTTGGGACAGTATTAACTATGGCTACACCTTC
TRBJ2-7,-,many,TRBV5-4,13,CASSPESSYEQYF,TGTGCCAGCAGCCCCGAGAGCTCCTACGAGCAGTACTTC
TRBJ1-5,-,-,TRBV20-1,14,CSAVWTARGLPQHF,TGCAGTGCCGTGTGGACAGCGAGGGGTCTGCCCCAGCATTTT
TRBJ1-2,-,many,TRBV5-1,13,CASSLAEGEGYTF,TGCGCCAGCAGCTTGGCCGAGGGAGAAGGCTACACCTTC
TRBJ1-4,-,-,TRBV20-1,12,CSAYRGGEKLFF,TGCAGTGCATACCGTGGGGGGGAAAAACTGTTTTTT
TRBJ2-7,-,-,TRBV12-3/TRBV12-4,15,CASSQKHGLTYEQYF,TGTGCCAGCAGTCAAAAACATGGACTAACCTACGAGCAGTACTTC
TRBJ2-6,-,few,TRBV28,15,CASSLQDSGANVLTF,TGTGCCAGCAGTTTACAGGATTCTGGGGCCAACGTCCTGACTTTC
TRBJ1-1,-,few,TRBV28,12,CASIGGGTEAFF,TGTGCCAGCATCGGGGGCGGAACTGAAGCTTTCTTT
TRBJ1-1,-,many,TRBV5-1,14,CASSLAFRDTEAFF,TGCGCCAGCAGCTTGGCGTTCAGGGATACTGAAGCTTTCTTT
TRBJ2-5,-,-,TRBV20-1,15,CSASGAGRIQETQSF,TGCAGTGCTAGCGGGGCGGGGAGGATACAAGAGACCCAGTCCTTC
TRBJ1-4,-,-,TRBV19,13,CASRVRGGEKLFF,TGTGCCAGTAGAGTCAGGGGCGGGGAAAAACTGTTTTTT
TRBJ2-1,TRBD2,once,TRBV11-3,15,CASSLDLGGNNEQFF,TGTGCCAGCAGCTTAGATCTCGGGGGGAACAATGAGCAGTTCTTC
TRBJ2-5,TRBD2,-,TRBV9,16,CASSVSIAGGQETQYF,TGTGCCAGCAGCGTATCAATAGCGGGAGGCCAAGAGACCCAGTACTTC
TRBJ1-5,-,-,TRBV9,16,CASSVDGNTYNEPQHF,TGTGCCAGCAGCGTAGACGGTAACACCTACAATGAGCCCCAGCATTTT
TRBJ1-2,-,-,TRBV29-1,12,CSVEEGGDGNTF,TGCAGCGTTGAAGAAGGGGGAGATGGAAACACCTTC
TRBJ2-7,-,-,TRBV29-1,12,CSSLASSYEQYF,TGCAGCTCACTGGCGAGCTCCTACGAGCAGTACTTC
TRBJ1-1,-,-,TRBV29-1,11,CSVEEGGRAFF,TGCAGCGTTGAAGAGGGGGGGAGAGCTTTCTTT
TRBJ1-2,-,-,TRBV19,14,CASSLGTLNYGYTF,TGTGCCAGTAGTTTGGGAACCTTAAACTATGGCTACACCTTC
TRBJ2-7,-,-,TRBV6-4,10,CASGPGLRDF,TGTGCCAGCGGACCGGGACTGCGGGACTTC
TRBJ1-5,-,-,TRBV19,11,CASSIGQPQHF,TGTGCCAGTAGTATTGGTCAGCCCCAGCATTTT
TRBJ1-2,-,-,TRBV14,16,CASSQAPLGPPYGYTF,TGTGCCAGCAGCCAAGCGCCTCTCGGGCCCCCCTATGGCTACACCTTC
TRBJ2-7,-,-,TRBV7-9,13,CASTPGFTYEQYF,TGTGCCAGCACCCCGGGATTTACCTACGAGCAGTACTTC
TRBJ1-2,TRBD1,-,TRBV6-6,12,CASIRQGGLHTF,TGTGCCAGCATCCGACAGGGTGGACTGCACACCTTC
TRBJ2-2,TRBD1,few,TRBV7-9,16,CASSQEDRGLGGELFF,TGTGCCAGCAGCCAAGAGGACAGGGGGCTAGGCGGGGAGCTGTTTTTT
TRBJ1-1,-,many,TRBV6-1,13,CASRDSRNTEAFF,TGTGCCAGCAGGGACAGCCGGAACACTGAAGCTTTCTTT